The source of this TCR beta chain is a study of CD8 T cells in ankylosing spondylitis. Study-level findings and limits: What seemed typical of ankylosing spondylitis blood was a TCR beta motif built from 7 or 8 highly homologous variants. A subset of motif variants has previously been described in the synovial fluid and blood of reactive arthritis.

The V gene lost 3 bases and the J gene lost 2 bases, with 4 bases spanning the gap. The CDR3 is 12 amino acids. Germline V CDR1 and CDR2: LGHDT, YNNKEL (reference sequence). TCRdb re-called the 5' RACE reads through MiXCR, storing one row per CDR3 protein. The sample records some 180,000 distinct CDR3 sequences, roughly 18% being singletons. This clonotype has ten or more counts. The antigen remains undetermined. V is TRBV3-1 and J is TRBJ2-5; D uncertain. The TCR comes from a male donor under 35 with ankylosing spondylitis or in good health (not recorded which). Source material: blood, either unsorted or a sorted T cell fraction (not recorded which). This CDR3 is CASSQYQETQYF. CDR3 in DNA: TGTGCCAGCAGCCAGTATCAAGAGACCCAGTACTTC.